Presented here are 20 T cell receptor beta chains from one specimen sequenced in a study of T cells in women clearing cervical HPV infection. Method: immunoSEQ multiplex PCR; TCRdb's copy keeps in-frame clones and lacks some. The sample holds 39,000 or so clones. Input material: blood buffy coat. These receptors were collected from a woman aged 18-69 years with a cervical HPV16 infection that either progressed to CIN3+ or cleared (not recorded which).

As regards this clone: The read ends 3 residues early relative to the CDR3; the germline J gene fills the gap. V usage is TRBV3-1 (or the pseudogene TRBV3-2) and J usage is TRBJ2-3, with unresolved D. CDR3 length: 11 residues. V was shortened by 5 bases and J by 3 bases, with 3 bases between the two germline ends. Germline CDR1 reads LGHDT; CDR2 reads YNNKEL (reference sequence). This CDR3 is CASSSTDTQYF. The part of the CDR3 DNA that was read is TGTGCCAGCAGCTCTACAGATACG.

Turning to this clone: Read sequence stops 3 residues before the CDR3 end, and the germline J gene provides the missing end. The J gene is TRBJ2-2, the V gene TRBV5-1; unclear D gene. This CDR3 region has 16 residues. CDR1 is SGHRS and CDR2 is YFSETQ in the germline V gene. Between the trimmed V and J ends, which lost 1 base and 2 bases, there was a span of 12 bases. CDR3 amino acids: CASSLNPTINTGELFF. CDR3 bases read: TGCGCCAGCAGCTTGAACCCAACAATTAACACCGGGGAG.

A note on this clone: The read terminates 3 residues ahead of where the CDR3 ends, so the germline J gene completes it. The J gene is TRBJ2-3, the V gene TRBV2, with 11 bases lining up with TRBD1. This CDR3 is built from 15 residues. Germline V gives CDR1 SNHLY, CDR2 FYNNEI. The CDR3 is CASWDRGSGNQPQYF. CDR3 bases read: TGTGCCAGTTGGGACAGGGGGAGTGGGAATCAGCCG.

Turning to this clone: With the read ending 3 residues before the CDR3 end, the germline J gene is used to fill in that end. The rearrangement links TRBV5-1 to TRBJ1-2; perhaps TRBD1 as D (5 bases). Looked up from germline, CDR1 is SGHRS and CDR2 is YFSETQ. Trimming removed 4 bases from V and 0 bases from J, with 7 bases in between. This CDR3 spans 13 amino acids. The covered CDR3 bases are TGCGCCAGCAGCGAGACAGCTAACTATGGC. Its translation is CASSETANYG. The full CDR3 sequence reads CASSETANYGYTF.

With regard to this clone: The CDR3 extends 3 residues past the end of the read, so its final part is completed from the germline J gene. The chain employs TRBV6-2 or TRBV6-3 and TRBJ2-1; 11 bases map to TRBD2. CDR3 size: 15 residues. V gave up 5 bases and J gave up 2 bases; unmatched junction bases: 2. Germline values: CDR1 MNHEY, CDR2 SVGEGT. The sequenced part of the CDR3 DNA is TGTGCCAGCAGTCCTAGCGGGGGGACCTACAATGAG. This encodes CASSPSGGTYNE. The entire CDR3 protein reads CASSPSGGTYNEQFF.

CDR3 region: CASSPGDGDDGYTF. CDR3 DNA (partial): TGCGCCAGCAGCCCCGGAGACGGGGATGATGGC. The chain carries TRBV5-1 and TRBJ1-2; D is ambiguous. The missing CDR3 end, 3 residues past where the read stops, is filled in from the germline J gene. This CDR3 comprises 14 residues. Per the germline V gene, CDR1 is SGHRS and CDR2 is YFSETQ. Between the trimmed V and J ends, which lost 4 bases and 6 bases, there was a span of 16 bases.

Turning to this clone: From the germline J gene comes the end of the CDR3, since the read stops 3 residues before it. The chain joins TRBV5-1 to TRBJ2-1, with a possible D match to TRBD2 (6 bases). The germline V and J ends were trimmed by 0 bases and 4 bases, with 14 bases remaining between them. The CDR3 covers 16 residues. Germline values: CDR1 SGHRS, CDR2 YFSETQ. The CDR3 sequence: CASSLASLGGYNEQFF. CDR3 DNA (partial): TGCGCCAGCAGCTTGGCATCCCTCGGGGGATACAATGAG. Variable domain in full (rest from reference TRBV5-1 and TRBJ2-1): KAGVTQTPRYLIKTRGQQVTLSCSPISGHRSVSWYQQTPGQGLQFLFEYFSETQRNKGNFPGRFSGRQFSNSRSEMNVSTLELGDSALYLCASSLASLGGYNEQFFGPGTRLTVL.

Remarks on this clone: The CDR3 extends 3 residues past the end of the read, so its final part is completed from the germline J gene. The rearrangement joins TRBV5-1 to TRBJ1-6; D not certain. Per germline, CDR1 SGHRS and CDR2 YFSETQ. Trimming took 2 bases from V and 9 from J, leaving 12 bases between them. The CDR3 extends over 14 amino acids. The chain's CDR3 is CASSFQDIGSPLHF. The covered CDR3 bases are TGCGCCAGCAGCTTTCAAGACATTGGTTCACCC.

A word on this clone: The missing CDR3 end, 3 residues past where the read stops, is filled in from the germline J gene. The chain is built from TRBV18 and TRBJ2-3, with 9 bases lining up with TRBD2. There are 15 residues in the CDR3. Germline V gene sequence: CDR1 KGHSH, CDR2 LQKENI. CDR3 loop: CASSLRTSVGETQYF. The covered CDR3 bases are TGTGCCAGCTCACTGCGGACTAGCGTAGGAGAGACG. The full variable domain, with the rest looked up from reference TRBV18 and TRBJ2-3, is NAGVMQNPRHLVRRRGQEARLRCSPMKGHSHVYWYRQLPEEGLKFMVYLQKENIIDESGMPKERFSAEFPKEGPSILRIQQVVRGDSAAYFCASSLRTSVGETQYFGPGTRLTVL.

For this clone: The read ends 3 residues early relative to the CDR3; the germline J gene fills the gap. The V and J genes are TRBV19 and TRBJ1-2; D not certain. CDR3 length equals 15 residues. Germline values: CDR1 LNHDA, CDR2 SQIVND (reference sequence). Incomplete CDR3 DNA: TGTGCCAGTAGTATGACTAGCGGGGTTAACAATGAC. Translating it yields CASSMTSGVNND. The whole CDR3 region reads CASSMTSGVNNDYTF.

Notes on this clone: The read terminates 3 residues before the CDR3 end, so the remaining end is supplied by the germline J gene. The V gene is TRBV5-1, the J gene TRBJ1-4, with D possibly TRBD1 on 6 matching bases. Trimming removed 2 bases at V and 0 bases at J, with 8 bases between. The germline V gene encodes CDR1 SGHRS and CDR2 YFSETQ. This CDR3 contains 15 residues. This chain's CDR3 is CASSFDRPTNEKLFF. CDR3 DNA (partial): TGCGCCAGCAGCTTTGACAGGCCAACTAATGAAAAA.

Concerning this clone itself: The read gets to within 3 residues of the CDR3 end, and the germline J gene fills in the rest. The chain links TRBV7-2 to TRBJ2-3, with D possibly TRBD2 on 6 matching bases. Per germline, CDR1 SGHTA and CDR2 FQGNSA. There are 15 residues in the CDR3. The V and J ends lost 5 bases and 3 bases respectively, with 15 bases between them. CDR3 amino acids: CASSRWQEGTDTQYF. The sequenced part of the CDR3 DNA is TGTGCCAGCAGCCGCTGGCAGGAGGGGACAGATACG.

For this clone: The read terminates 3 residues ahead of where the CDR3 ends, so the germline J gene completes it. The rearrangement joins TRBV19 to TRBJ1-1, with no clear D. The V and J ends lost 5 bases and 4 bases respectively, with 14 bases between them. This CDR3 has 14 residues. Germline V CDR1 and CDR2: LNHDA, SQIVND (reference sequence). The CDR3: CASSQPGDGTEAFF. The sequenced CDR3 bases are TGTGCCAGTAGTCAACCAGGAGATGGCACTGAA.

CDR3 protein: CSVVGTSRDTQYF. The sequenced part of the CDR3 DNA is TGCAGCGTTGTTGGGACTAGCCGAGATACG. The chain recombines TRBV29-1 with TRBJ2-3, with 9 bases that match TRBD2. The CDR3 goes on 3 residues after the read ends, and that part is filled in from the germline J gene. Per germline, CDR1 SQVTM and CDR2 ANQGSEA. CDR3 length equals 13 residues. Trimming cost V 4 bases and J 5 bases; bases outside gene matches: 4.

By frequency, this clone is medium-sized. The read gets to within 3 residues of the CDR3 end, and the germline J gene fills in the rest. V is TRBV18 and J is TRBJ1-2, with 9 positions matching TRBD1. Germline CDR1 KGHSH, CDR2 LQKENI. Trimming at V came to 3 bases and at J to 4 bases, leaving 3 bases not matched to a gene. This CDR3 has 14 amino acids. CDR3 DNA (partial): TGTGCCAGCTCACCGGACAGGGGAGTCTATGGC. Translation: CASSPDRGVYG. The entire CDR3 is CASSPDRGVYGYTF.

Comments on this clone: Read sequence stops 3 residues before the CDR3 end, and the germline J gene provides the missing end. This chain connects TRBV5-6 to TRBJ2-3; no firm D call. The CDR3 is 15 amino acids. V lost 0 bases and J 0 bases, leaving 8 bases between the germline ends. From germline, CDR1 is SGHDT and CDR2 YYEEEE. CDR3 DNA (partial): TGTGCCAGCAGCTTGGGCAGGTCTAGCACAGATACG. This sequence encodes CASSLGRSSTDT. The CDR3, in full, reads CASSLGRSSTDTQYF.

As concerns this clone: Sequence at one end of the junction differs from germline and may be a read error. The read ends 3 residues early relative to the CDR3; the germline J gene fills the gap. The rearrangement uses TRBV4-2 and TRBJ1-1; no clear D. This CDR3 is 15 amino acids long. Germline V gives CDR1 LGHNA, CDR2 YNFKEQ. CDR3 bases read: TGCGCCAGCAGCCAAGTTGCAGGAGTGAACACTGAA. Translation gives CASSQVAGVNTE. The whole CDR3 sequence reads CASSQVAGVNTEAFF.

With regard to this clone: The read ends 3 residues before the CDR3 terminus; that terminus is restored from the germline J gene. The chain links TRBV6-1 to TRBJ2-7, with TRBD2 matching over 10 bases. V shed 4 bases and J 2 bases; nucleotides not matched to a gene: 8. Germline CDR1 reads MNHNS; CDR2 reads SASEGT. This CDR3 is 16 amino acids long. Incomplete CDR3 DNA: TGTGCCAGCAGTGTCCGACTAGCGGGCGTAACCTACGAG. This translates into CASSVRLAGVTYE. Given in full, the CDR3 is CASSVRLAGVTYEQYF.

About this clone: The CDR3 end lies 3 residues beyond the end of the read and is filled in from the germline J gene. The rearrangement joins TRBV2 to TRBJ2-1; D call uncertain. CDR3 length: 15 residues. Per the germline V gene, CDR1 is SNHLY and CDR2 is FYNNEI. Between the trimmed V and J ends, which lost 8 bases and 4 bases, there was a span of 18 bases. The CDR3 reads CASGGRLDSYNEQFF. CDR3 bases read: TGTGCCAGCGGTGGACGGCTAGATAGTTACAATGAG.

CDR3 region: CSARNPLGQGSTDTQYF. Incomplete CDR3 DNA: TGCAGTGCTAGGAACCCTTTGGGACAGGGGAGCACAGATACG. The chain has TRBV20-1 and TRBJ2-3; 10 bases match TRBD1. The read terminates 3 residues ahead of where the CDR3 ends, so the germline J gene completes it. Germline CDR1 and CDR2: DFQATT and SNEGSKA (reference sequence). The length of the CDR3 is 17 residues. After removal of 3 bases from V and 0 bases from J, the junction contained 9 bases not matched to a gene.